These T cell receptor beta chains were read from a single sample in a study of monozygotic twins with inflammatory bowel disease. TCRdb reprocessed the 5' RACE reads and keeps a single row for each CDR3 protein, giving no DNA. In total, the table holds 110,000 to 150,000 distinct CDR3 sequences. Sequences were obtained from blood. The receptors derive from a human donor with ulcerative colitis or Crohn's disease, or a healthy co-twin of an affected twin (not recorded which). CDR3s include the opening cysteine and the closing phenylalanine or tryptophan. Each record gives: J gene, V gene, CDR3 protein.

TRBJ2-2 | TRBV2 | CARSKRGNTGELFF
TRBJ1-4 | TRBV4-1 | CASSQDPRGLSNEKLFF
TRBJ1-2 | TRBV11-2 | CASSLESGGSGYTF
TRBJ2-1 | TRBV28 | CASSLIRNEQFF
TRBJ1-4 | TRBV20-1 | CSARGTAEVSEKLFF
TRBJ1-1 | TRBV7-3 | CASSVAGTGLSGSEAFF
TRBJ1-2 | TRBV5-6 | CASSLVRAGGYYGYTF
TRBJ1-1 | TRBV29-1 | CSVTRDLNFGTEAFF
TRBJ2-7 | TRBV3-1 | CASSRQGFSYEQYF
TRBJ2-1 | TRBV20-1 | CSASITASSYNEQFF
TRBJ2-1 | TRBV19 | CASSISRNNEQFF
TRBJ2-2 | TRBV11-2 | CASSLGGSSTGELFF
TRBJ2-3 | TRBV7-3 | CASSSRRGGRTDTQYF
TRBJ2-5 | TRBV19 | CASSTLGQGETQYF
TRBJ1-1 | TRBV6-6 | CASTPNSVNTEAFF
TRBJ2-1 | TRBV12-3/TRBV12-4 | CASSLRVSSYNEQFF
TRBJ2-2 | TRBV7-2 | CASSLAGLGGELFF
TRBJ2-2 | TRBV6-1 | CASSRFLSSGIDTGELFF
TRBJ2-7 | TRBV7-2 | CASSLGYAYEQYF
TRBJ2-1 | TRBV7-2 | CASSSGLAFNEQFF
TRBJ2-3 | TRBV27 | CASTPRAESTDTQYF
TRBJ2-7 | TRBV7-2 | CASSLAPSSAEQYF
TRBJ2-5 | TRBV28 | CASSKTGTGGETQYF
TRBJ2-5 | TRBV28 | CASSFVETQYF
TRBJ2-7 | TRBV12-3/TRBV12-4 | CASSLASGRYEQYF
TRBJ2-5 | TRBV27 | CASSLSVQGLEQETQYF
TRBJ2-7 | TRBV15 | CATSRGGTSDYEQYF
TRBJ1-5 | TRBV2 | CASGTGQPQHF
TRBJ2-3 | TRBV24-1 | CATSVLGEGLNTDTQYF
TRBJ2-3 | TRBV2 | CASGRTLALGEDTQYF
TRBJ2-1 | TRBV10-1 | CASSEQIQGRDEQFF
TRBJ2-3 | TRBV28 | CASSPGMGTDTQYF
TRBJ2-7 | TRBV9 | CASSVASVSYEQYF
TRBJ2-1 | TRBV29-1 | CSVERGRLSNEQFF
TRBJ1-5 | TRBV2 | CASKQGRNQPQHF
TRBJ2-7 | TRBV19 | CASSGTSRDAYEQYF